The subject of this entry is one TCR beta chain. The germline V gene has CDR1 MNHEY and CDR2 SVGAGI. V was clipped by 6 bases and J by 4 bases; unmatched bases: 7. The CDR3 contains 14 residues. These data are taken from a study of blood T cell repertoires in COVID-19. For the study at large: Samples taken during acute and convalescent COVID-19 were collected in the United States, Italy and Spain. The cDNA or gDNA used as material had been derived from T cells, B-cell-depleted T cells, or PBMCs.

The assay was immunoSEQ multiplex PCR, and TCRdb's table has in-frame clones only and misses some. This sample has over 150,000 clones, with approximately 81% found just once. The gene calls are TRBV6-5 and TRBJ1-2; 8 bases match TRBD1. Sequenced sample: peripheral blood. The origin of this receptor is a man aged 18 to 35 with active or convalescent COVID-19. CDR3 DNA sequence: TGTGCCAGCAGGATGACAGGGGTAGGCTATGGCTACACCTTC. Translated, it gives CASRMTGVGYGYTF.